The rows below give T cell receptor beta chains drawn from one sample of a study of blood T cell repertoires in COVID-19. The table came from immunoSEQ multiplex PCR; TCRdb's copy has only in-frame clones and leaves some out. The sample includes 130,000 to 150,000 clones, more than 75% of them seen just once. The sequencing input was peripheral blood. The origin of the receptors is a human donor with acute or convalescent COVID-19. The donor label of this sample is uncertain. CDR3s include the opening cysteine and the closing phenylalanine or tryptophan. The D gene is left open where the match is weak. Clone size is stated in some rows and not others, as once, few, many or a class when expanded.

.	TRBV9	TRBD1	TRBJ2-1	CASSAGQVNDNEQFF	TGTGCCAGCAGCGCCGGACAGGTGAACGATAATGAGCAGTTCTTC
.	TRBV3-1/TRBV3-2	TRBD1	TRBJ1-1	CASSYAAGGREAFF	TGTGCCAGCAGCTATGCAGCAGGGGGCCGGGAAGCTTTCTTT
.	TRBV4-1	TRBD1	TRBJ1-5	CASSQKDREVQPQHF	TGCGCCAGCAGCCAAAAGGACAGGGAGGTTCAGCCCCAGCATTTT
.	TRBV5-1	TRBD1	TRBJ2-6	CASSPRDRGMGANVLTF	TGCGCCAGCAGCCCCCGGGACAGGGGTATGGGGGCCAACGTCCTGACTTTC
.	TRBV5-6	TRBD1	TRBJ2-3	CASSSGQGSDTQYF	TGTGCCAGCAGCTCAGGACAGGGGTCAGATACGCAGTATTTT
.	TRBV21-1	.	TRBJ2-3	CASSKGTADTQYF	TGTGCCAGCAGCAAAGGGACAGCAGATACGCAGTATTTT
.	TRBV29-1	.	TRBJ1-1	CSVLSGMQAFF	TGCAGCGTTCTGTCAGGCATGCAAGCTTTCTTT
.	TRBV4-2	TRBD1	TRBJ1-4	CASSQDRGAMVKLFF	TGTGCCAGCAGCCAAGACAGGGGGGCTATGGTAAAACTGTTTTTT
.	TRBV4-2	TRBD1	TRBJ1-6	CASSQAAGQGNDSPLHF	TGTGCCAGCAGCCAAGCCGCAGGACAGGGTAACGATTCACCCCTCCACTTT
.	TRBV3-1/TRBV3-2	.	TRBJ1-1	CASSLWGREDTEAFF	TGTGCCAGCAGCCTGTGGGGGCGCGAGGACACTGAAGCTTTCTTT
.	TRBV6-2/TRBV6-3	TRBD1	TRBJ1-5	CASSFTGAVEPQHF	TGTGCCAGCAGTTTCACAGGGGCGGTGGAGCCCCAGCATTTT
.	TRBV27	.	TRBJ2-5	CASSPWASETQYF	TGTGCCAGCAGTCCGTGGGCCTCGGAGACCCAGTACTTC
.	TRBV10-3	.	TRBJ2-2	CATANQGAGELFF	TGTGCCACAGCCAACCAGGGCGCCGGGGAGCTGTTTTTT
.	TRBV11-2	.	TRBJ2-5	CASSSDYQETQYF	TGTGCCAGCAGCTCGGACTACCAAGAGACCCAGTACTTC
.	TRBV7-9	.	TRBJ2-1	CASRLEYRNYNEQFF	TGTGCCAGCAGACTAGAGTACCGTAATTACAATGAGCAGTTCTTC
.	TRBV24-1	.	TRBJ2-5	CATSSPGGLETQYF	TGTGCCACCAGTTCCCCGGGGGGCCTGGAGACCCAGTACTTC
.	TRBV27	.	TRBJ1-5	CASSLTSRTEINQPQHF	TGTGCCAGCAGTTTAACAAGCCGGACAGAGATCAATCAGCCCCAGCATTTT
.	TRBV5-8	.	TRBJ2-3	CASSLADTQYF	TGTGCCAGCAGCCTAGCAGATACGCAGTATTTT
once	TRBV4-2	TRBD2	TRBJ2-4	CASSQELAGGENIQYF	TGTGCCAGCAGCCAAGAGCTAGCGGGGGGTGAAAACATTCAGTACTTC
.	TRBV13	.	TRBJ2-1	CASSSRGLGYNEQFF	TGTGCCAGCAGCTCACGGGGACTGGGCTACAATGAGCAGTTCTTC
.	TRBV5-1	TRBD1	TRBJ1-5	CASSLGDSMSNQPQHF	TGCGCCAGCAGCTTGGGGGACAGCATGAGCAATCAGCCCCAGCATTTT
.	TRBV30	TRBD1	TRBJ1-2	CAWSDTGGSYTF	TGTGCCTGGAGTGATACAGGGGGCTCCTACACCTTC
.	TRBV2	.	TRBJ1-3	CASSDWLEDTIYF	TGTGCCAGCAGTGACTGGTTGGAGGACACCATATATTTT